Presented here are 26 T cell receptor beta chains from one specimen sequenced in a study of CD4+ T cells in melanoma. TCRdb's copy holds only in-frame clones and misses some; the assay was immunoSEQ multiplex PCR. Among 15,000 to 20,000 clones listed, more than 65% were seen once. Sequenced material: cells from a culture (not recorded whether cultured in vitro). The receptors derive from a human donor with melanoma.

The chain combines TRBV11-2 with TRBJ2-1; the D gene is possibly TRBD2 (5 bases). V was clipped by 0 bases and J by 10 bases, with 7 bases between them. Germline assignment: CDR1 SGHAT and CDR2 FQNNGV. The CDR3 is made up of 12 amino acids. In nucleotides, the CDR3 is TGTGCCAGCAGCTTAGACCGGGGAGAGCAGTTCTTC. Translating gives CASSLDRGEQFF.

This rearrangement joins TRBV6-5 to TRBJ1-2; D is ambiguous. This CDR3 contains 15 residues. Per germline, CDR1 MNHEY and CDR2 SVGAGI. The V end was cut by 2 bases, the J end by 5 bases, with 15 bases between. In nucleotides, the CDR3 is TGTGCCAGCAGTTACCAAAGGGTCCCCACTTATGGCTACACCTTC. It codes for CASSYQRVPTYGYTF.

The V call is TRBV27, the J call TRBJ1-1; D gene ambiguous. There are 14 residues in the CDR3. Trimming took 5 bases from V and 0 from J, leaving 10 bases between them. From germline, CDR1 is MNHEY and CDR2 SMNVEV (reference sequence). CDR3 DNA sequence: TGTGCCAGCAGTCCCGGATTCATGAACACTGAAGCTTTCTTT. Protein: CASSPGFMNTEAFF.

The chain combines TRBV29-1 with TRBJ1-2, with 8 bases identical to TRBD1. The CDR3 length is 12 residues. Germline V lookup: CDR1 SQVTM, CDR2 ANQGSEA. Unmatched junction bases numbered 6, after V lost 4 bases and J lost 8 bases. This CDR3 reads CSVGRGLGGYTF. The CDR3 DNA sequence: TGCAGCGTTGGCAGGGGGCTGGGAGGCTACACCTTC.

The rearrangement uses TRBV29-1 and TRBJ2-7; possibly TRBD1 for D (7 bases). Trimming pared 6 bases from V and 6 bases from J, leaving 27 bases between. In germline, CDR1 is SQVTM, CDR2 ANQGSEA. The CDR3 runs 16 residues. This CDR3 is CSVIWGDRWGFGEQYF. The CDR3 DNA is TGCAGCGTAATTTGGGGGGACAGATGGGGGTTTGGCGAGCAGTACTTC.

Note on this clone: The germline gene is not matched at one end of the junction; a read error may be the cause. The chain has TRBV7-7 and TRBJ2-2; 10 positions agree with TRBD1. CDR1 is SSHAT and CDR2 is FNYEAQ in the germline V gene (reference sequence). The CDR3 is 15 amino acids. This chain's CDR3 is CASSLTGGNTGELFF. The CDR3 nucleotides read TGTGCTAGCAGCTTGACAGGGGGCAACACCGGGGAGCTGTTTTTT.

The genes are TRBV6-1 and TRBJ1-1; TRBD1 agrees at 8 bases. V lost 4 bases to trimming and J lost 2 bases; unmatched junction nucleotides: 3. The CDR3 has 14 amino acids. CDR1 and CDR2 (germline): MNHNS, SASEGT. This CDR3 reads CASSVTGVNTEAFF. In DNA, the CDR3 is TGTGCCAGCAGTGTGACAGGGGTCAACACTGAAGCTTTCTTT.

V gene TRBV15 combines with J gene TRBJ2-5, with TRBD2 matching 12 bases. The CDR3 consists of 18 residues. Germline trimming cut 1 base from V and 5 bases from J; bases unmatched to any gene: 11. Germline V CDR1 and CDR2: LNHNV, YYDKDF (reference sequence). The CDR3 nucleotides are TGTGCCACCAGCAGAGGTCCTAGCGGGGGGGCCTTTGGGGAGACCCAGTACTTC. It is translated as CATSRGPSGGAFGETQYF.

This chain joins TRBV5-1 and TRBJ1-1; D uncertain. V gave up 6 bases and J gave up 5 bases, with 17 bases separating them. The germline gives CDR1 SGHRS, CDR2 YFSETQ. The length of the CDR3 is 14 residues. Written as DNA, the CDR3 is TGCGCCAGCACCCGTCTGGGGAGGGAAACTGAAGCTTTCTTT. This codes for CASTRLGRETEAFF.

This clone was recorded a few times. The chain uses TRBV7-2 and TRBJ2-5; D is ambiguous. The germline CDR1 and CDR2 sequences are SGHTA and FQGNSA. V was trimmed by 2 bases and J by 5 bases, leaving 6 bases between them. There are 12 residues in the CDR3. CDR3 residues: CASSLITETQYF. The CDR3 nucleotides read TGTGCCAGCAGCTTAATTACGGAGACCCAGTACTTC.

V and J are TRBV4-2 and TRBJ1-2, with 7 positions matching TRBD1. V shed 4 bases, J shed 2 bases, and the junction held 1 base outside the gene matches. Looked up from germline, CDR1 is LGHNA and CDR2 is YNFKEQ. CDR3 length: 13 residues. In DNA, the CDR3 is TGTGCCAGCAGCCGGGACAGAAACTATGGCTACACCTTC. This codes for CASSRDRNYGYTF.

The J gene is TRBJ1-1, the V gene TRBV7-6; D ambiguous. The ends were cut back, 5 bases at V and 4 bases at J, with 11 bases in the middle. Germline V gives CDR1 SGHVS, CDR2 FNYEAQ. The CDR3 consists of 13 residues. CDR3 protein: CASSRRDATEAFF. The CDR3 DNA sequence: TGTGCCAGCAGCCGCAGAGATGCCACTGAAGCTTTCTTT.

V usage is TRBV6-1 and J usage is TRBJ1-2; TRBD1 might be the D (5 bases). Trimming removed 2 bases from V and 5 bases from J, with 15 bases in between. In germline, CDR1 is MNHNS, CDR2 SASEGT. The CDR3 runs 15 residues. CDR3 bases: TGTGCCAGCAGTGAAATTTGGGACGCAGTATATGGCTACACCTTC. Protein product: CASSEIWDAVYGYTF.

This clone was found a few times. This chain links TRBV18 with TRBJ2-2; D is uncertain. The V gene's germline CDR1 is KGHSH and CDR2 LQKENI. Trimming cost V 3 bases and J 7 bases, with 12 bases left between them. This CDR3 comprises 14 residues. In nucleotides, the CDR3 is TGTGCCAGCTCACCGAGCGACCCGGGCGGGGAGCTGTTTTTT. It yields the protein CASSPSDPGGELFF.

The chain is built from TRBV7-9 and TRBJ1-2; 9 positions agree with TRBD1. V lost 4 bases to trimming and J lost 5 bases; unmatched junction nucleotides: 17. This CDR3 has 18 residues. Looked up from germline, CDR1 is SEHNR and CDR2 is FQNEAQ (reference sequence). CDR3 nucleotide sequence: TGTGCCAGCAGCTCAACTTCCCTGTACAGGGGGCTGTCGTATGGCTACACCTTC. Protein: CASSSTSLYRGLSYGYTF.

V and J are TRBV18 and TRBJ2-5; D may be TRBD1 or TRBD2 (5 bases each). V shed 4 bases and J shed 1 base, with 10 bases lying between them. Germline V gene lookup returns CDR1 KGHSH and CDR2 LQKENI. The length of the CDR3 is 14 residues. The CDR3 sequence: CASSRGTIQETQYF. The CDR3 bases are TGTGCCAGCTCACGGGGGACGATCCAAGAGACCCAGTACTTC.

CDR3 sequence: CASGPELLYNEQFF. CDR3 coding DNA: TGTGCCAGCGGGCCAGAGCTGTTATACAATGAGCAGTTCTTC. The chain has TRBV5-4 and TRBJ2-1; D is unresolved. V was pared by 7 bases and J by 4 bases, with 15 bases between. This CDR3 contains 14 residues. Germline V lookup: CDR1 SGHNT, CDR2 YYREEE (reference sequence).

The rearrangement links TRBV5-1 to TRBJ2-7; no clear D gene. The germline V gene encodes CDR1 SGHRS and CDR2 YFSETQ. V was clipped by 3 bases and J by 2 bases, with 6 bases between them. This CDR3 has 12 residues. The DNA of the CDR3 is TGCGCCAGCAGCTCCCCCACCTACGAGCAGTACTTC. Translating it yields CASSSPTYEQYF.

J is TRBJ2-7 and V is TRBV10-1, with D possibly being TRBD1 or TRBD2 (5 bases each). Germline V lookup: CDR1 WNHNN, CDR2 SYGVQD (reference sequence). The CDR3 is 15 residues long. V shed 8 bases and J shed 3 bases, with 20 bases lying between them. CDR3 coding DNA: TGCGCCAGCCTTTCGGGGAGCCCGGGGCTCTACGAGCAGTACTTC. Protein: CASLSGSPGLYEQYF.

V is TRBV7-9 and J is TRBJ1-1; D is uncertain. The CDR3 contains 12 residues. Deletions cut 5 bases from V and 2 bases from J, with 6 bases between. Per germline, CDR1 SEHNR and CDR2 FQNEAQ (reference sequence). DNA for the CDR3: TGTGCCAGCAGCCGAGCAAACACTGAAGCTTTCTTT. This codes for CASSRANTEAFF.

This clone was seen a few times. This chain joins TRBV7-3 and TRBJ2-1, with 7 nucleotides matching TRBD1. This CDR3 is built from 16 residues. The germline V gene has CDR1 SGHTA and CDR2 FQGTGA. V lost 5 bases to trimming and J lost 3 bases; unmatched junction nucleotides: 10. The CDR3: CASSPQQGLGYNEQFF. DNA for the CDR3: TGTGCCAGCAGCCCCCAACAGGGGCTGGGCTACAATGAGCAGTTCTTC.

This chain uses TRBV10-3 with TRBJ2-1; 8 bases agree with TRBD2. V shed 11 bases, J shed 6 bases, and the junction held 9 bases outside the gene matches. The CDR3 covers 13 residues. Germline-derived CDR1 and CDR2 are ENHRY and SYGVKD. As DNA, the CDR3 is TGTGCCCCCCCGGGGGGGCCAGTCAATGAGCAGTTCTTC. It yields the protein CAPPGGPVNEQFF.

This clone was counted a single time. The chain has TRBV5-1 and TRBJ2-1, with 8 bases lining up with TRBD1. CDR1 is SGHRS and CDR2 is YFSETQ in the germline V gene. This CDR3 has 15 amino acids. The junction had 12 bases not matched to a gene; V was cut back by 4 bases and J by 9 bases. DNA for the CDR3: TGCGCCAGCAGCGCATCGACAGGGGCGGTCGGTGAGCAGTTCTTC. Its protein is CASSASTGAVGEQFF.

The V call is TRBV5-4, the J call TRBJ2-3; 11 bases fit TRBD2. Germline V CDR1 and CDR2: SGHNT, YYREEE (reference sequence). V was pared by 5 bases and J by 4 bases, with 9 bases of the junction left unmatched. This CDR3 has 16 amino acids. This chain's CDR3 is CASRGLAGGGADTQYF. CDR3 coding DNA: TGTGCCAGCAGGGGATTAGCGGGGGGGGGCGCAGATACGCAGTATTTT.

This clone was found a few times. The rearrangement uses TRBV29-1 and TRBJ1-1; D is undetermined. In germline, CDR1 is SQVTM, CDR2 ANQGSEA. This CDR3 contains 14 residues. V dropped 4 bases and J dropped 1 base, with 13 bases sitting between them. The chain's CDR3 is CSVVRAGANTEAFF. DNA for the CDR3: TGCAGCGTTGTTAGGGCAGGAGCGAACACTGAAGCTTTCTTT.

The V and J genes are TRBV6-5 and TRBJ1-2, with D tentatively TRBD1 (6 bases). The CDR3 has 15 amino acids. Germline V gene lookup returns CDR1 MNHEY and CDR2 SVGAGI. V was trimmed by 7 bases and J by 3 bases, leaving 18 bases between them. The CDR3 DNA reads as TGTGCCAGCAAAGAAACCGGGACATACGACTATGGCTACACCTTC. It yields the protein CASKETGTYDYGYTF.